This TCR beta chain was sequenced during a study of blood T cells in healthy people across ages. In this sample, this clonotype turned up a few times. Next came a second PCR, run for about 6 to 11 cycles, which used a sample-barcoded 5' primer along with a J-beta primer mix. TCRdb itself ran the 5' RACE reads through MiXCR, one entry per CDR3 protein. The repertoire has about 780,000 distinct CDR3 sequences, 35% to 50% of them found once; the top ten carry about a sixth. Trimming cost V 0 bases and J 0 bases, with 10 bases left between them. The germline gives CDR1 SGHRS, CDR2 YFSETQ. The CDR3 is 16 amino acids. At least 6.5 million PBMCs were isolated per sample.

The rearrangement joins TRBV5-1 to TRBJ2-1, with D possibly being TRBD2 (5 bases). The receptor's source is a man aged 80 or over in good health. Specimen: blood. CDR3: CASSLGPDFSYNEQFF. CDR3 nucleotides: TGCGCCAGCAGCTTGGGCCCGGACTTCTCCTACAATGAGCAGTTCTTC.